Reported below is one T cell receptor beta chain. The antigen remains unidentified. V lost 5 bases and J lost 7; bases outside the gene matches: 2. This CDR3 has 12 residues. The germline V gene has CDR1 MNHEY and CDR2 SVGEGT. The data are from a study of Ad26.COV2.S vaccination and SARS-CoV-2 variants. Study information: Administration of Ad26.COV2.S was intramuscular, either once or twice 56 days apart.

As for treatment: some 20 received Ad26.COV2.S at low or high dose, single or two shots; 5 received placebo; per-sample allocation not given. Sampling occurred on day 63 after the first vaccine or placebo injection. Study results and limitations: After vaccination, substantial breadth of spike-specific CD8+ and CD4+ responses was reported.

Generated by immunoSEQ multiplex PCR, the TCRdb table keeps only in-frame clones and is missing some. The sample holds roughly 350,000 clones, around nine tenths seen once. The receptor was isolated from a person aged 18-65 years who received the Ad26.COV2.S COVID-19 vaccine or a placebo. Sequences were derived from peripheral blood, sampled in a trial of Ad26.COV2.S vaccine versus placebo. The rearrangement joins TRBV6-2 or TRBV6-3 to TRBJ2-3; TRBD1 matches at 8 bases. The CDR3 bases are TGTGCCAGCAGTGGACAGGGAAATACGCAGTATTTT. This gives the protein CASSGQGNTQYF.